This T cell receptor beta chain was captured by sequencing in a study of T cell repertoires in cytomegalovirus infection. Study as a whole: Matching HLA type, along with CMV infection, was indicated by public TCR beta signatures.

As concerns this clonotype: Its antigen is as yet unknown.

The V gene end was trimmed by 3 bases and the J gene end by 2 bases; junction bases not matched to a gene: 3. The germline V gene encodes CDR1 KGHSH and CDR2 LQKENI. The CDR3 consists of 16 residues. TCRdb ran MiXCR on the reads and lists one entry per CDR3 protein. Counted here are 200,000 to 300,000 distinct CDR3 sequences, roughly an eighth occurring once; the ten biggest clones make up roughly 8.7%. General study results and limits: The study found HLA-C-restricted CMV-specific TCR beta clonotypes dominating the ex vivo response. The cumulative frequency of public TCR beta families identified carriers of CMV plus the relevant HLA.

The sequence was collected from a human donor in good health (CMV status not recorded). Some clones in this sample may be carry-over from other donors' samples. Sequenced material: PBMCs. The rearrangement joins TRBV18 to TRBJ2-1; 11 bases agree with TRBD2. The CDR3: CASSPLGLAAYNEQFF. CDR3 nucleotide sequence: TGTGCCAGCTCACCTTTGGGACTAGCGGCCTACAATGAGCAGTTCTTC.